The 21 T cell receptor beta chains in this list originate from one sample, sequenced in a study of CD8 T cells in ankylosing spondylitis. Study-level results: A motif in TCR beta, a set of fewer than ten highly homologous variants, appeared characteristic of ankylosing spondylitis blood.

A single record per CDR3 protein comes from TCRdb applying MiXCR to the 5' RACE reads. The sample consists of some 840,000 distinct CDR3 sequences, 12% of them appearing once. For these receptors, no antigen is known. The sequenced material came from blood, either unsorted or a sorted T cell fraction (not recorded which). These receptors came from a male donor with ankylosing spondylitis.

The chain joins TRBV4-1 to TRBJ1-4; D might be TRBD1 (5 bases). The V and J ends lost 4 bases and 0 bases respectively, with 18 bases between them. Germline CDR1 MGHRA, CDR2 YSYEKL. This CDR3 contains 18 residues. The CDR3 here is CASSRPGLTLATNEKLFF. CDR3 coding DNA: TGCGCCAGCAGCCGTCCGGGACTGACGTTAGCAACTAATGAAAAACTGTTTTTT.

The CDR3 reads CASSPPNQVDEQYF. The CDR3 region has the DNA TGTGCCAGCAGCCCCCCTAATCAGGTGGACGAGCAGTACTTC. The rearrangement joins TRBV7-9 to TRBJ2-7, with D unclear. The germline CDR1 and CDR2 sequences are SEHNR and FQNEAQ (reference sequence). The CDR3 loop spans 14 amino acids. Between the trimmed V and J ends, which lost 5 bases and 5 bases, there was a span of 16 bases.

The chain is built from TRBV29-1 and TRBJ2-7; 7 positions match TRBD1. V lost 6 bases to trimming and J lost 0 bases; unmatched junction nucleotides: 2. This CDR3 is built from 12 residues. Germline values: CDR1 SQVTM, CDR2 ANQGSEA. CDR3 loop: CSVGTASYEQYF. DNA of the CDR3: TGCAGCGTAGGGACAGCCTCCTACGAGCAGTACTTC.

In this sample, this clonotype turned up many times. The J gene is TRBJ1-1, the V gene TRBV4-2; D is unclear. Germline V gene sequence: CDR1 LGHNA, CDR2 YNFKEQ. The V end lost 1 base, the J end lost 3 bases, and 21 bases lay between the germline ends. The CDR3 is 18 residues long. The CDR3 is CASSQVPTASGMDTEAFF. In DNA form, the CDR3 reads TGTGCCAGCAGCCAAGTACCCACAGCGTCAGGTATGGACACTGAAGCTTTCTTT.

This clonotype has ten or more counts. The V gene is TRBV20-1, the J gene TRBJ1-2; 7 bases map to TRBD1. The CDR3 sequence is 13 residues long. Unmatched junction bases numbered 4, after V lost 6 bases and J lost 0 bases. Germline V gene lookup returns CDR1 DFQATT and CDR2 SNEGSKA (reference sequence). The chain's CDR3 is CSAAGTANYGYTF. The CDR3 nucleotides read TGCAGTGCGGCCGGGACAGCTAACTATGGCTACACCTTC.

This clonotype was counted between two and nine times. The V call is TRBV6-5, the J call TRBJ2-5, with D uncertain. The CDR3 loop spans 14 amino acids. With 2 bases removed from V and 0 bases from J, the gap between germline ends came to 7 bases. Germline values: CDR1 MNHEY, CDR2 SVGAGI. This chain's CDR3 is CASSYGRDQETQYF. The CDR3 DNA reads TGTGCCAGCAGTTACGGACGGGACCAAGAGACCCAGTACTTC.

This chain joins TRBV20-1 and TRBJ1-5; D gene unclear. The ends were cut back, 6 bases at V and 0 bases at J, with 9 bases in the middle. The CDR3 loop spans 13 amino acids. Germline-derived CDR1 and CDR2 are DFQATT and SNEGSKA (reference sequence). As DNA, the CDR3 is TGCAGTGCAGCCAGGTCTAGCAATCAGCCCCAGCATTTT. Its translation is CSAARSSNQPQHF.

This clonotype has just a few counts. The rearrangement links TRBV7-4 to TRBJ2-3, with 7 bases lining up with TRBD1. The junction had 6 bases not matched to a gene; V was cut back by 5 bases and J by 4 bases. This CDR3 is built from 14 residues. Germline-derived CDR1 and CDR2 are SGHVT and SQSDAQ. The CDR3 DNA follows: TGTGCCAGCAGCAGACCGCAGGGGGCAGATACGCAGTATTTT. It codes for CASSRPQGADTQYF.

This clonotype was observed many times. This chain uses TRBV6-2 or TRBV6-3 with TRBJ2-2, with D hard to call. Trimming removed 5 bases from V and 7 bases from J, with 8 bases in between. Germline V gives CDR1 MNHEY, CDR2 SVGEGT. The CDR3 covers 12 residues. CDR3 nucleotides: TGTGCCAGCAGTCAGAGACGCGGGGAGCTGTTTTTT. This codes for CASSQRRGELFF.

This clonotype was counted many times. DNA of the CDR3: TGCAGTGCTAGTCTTCGTCTCGGGGGAGAGAGAGCTTTCTTT. This codes for CSASLRLGGERAFF. The V and J genes are TRBV20-1 and TRBJ1-1; D perhaps matches TRBD1 (5 bases). The CDR3 sequence is 14 residues long. Trimming took 3 bases from V and 10 from J, leaving 21 bases between them. Germline V lookup: CDR1 DFQATT, CDR2 SNEGSKA (reference sequence).

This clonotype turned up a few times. The CDR3 DNA reads as TGTGCCATCAGCACAGGGTGGGAGCAGTACTTC. Protein: CAISTGWEQYF. The V and J genes are TRBV10-3 and TRBJ2-7, with D perhaps TRBD1 (6 bases). V gave up 6 bases and J gave up 7 bases, with 10 bases separating them. Germline-derived CDR1 and CDR2 are ENHRY and SYGVKD. The CDR3 consists of 11 residues.

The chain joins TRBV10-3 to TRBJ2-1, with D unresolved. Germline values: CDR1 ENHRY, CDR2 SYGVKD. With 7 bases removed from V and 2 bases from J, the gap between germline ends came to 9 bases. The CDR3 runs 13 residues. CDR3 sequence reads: CAITESTYNEQFF. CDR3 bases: TGTGCCATCACAGAGTCCACCTACAATGAGCAGTTCTTC.

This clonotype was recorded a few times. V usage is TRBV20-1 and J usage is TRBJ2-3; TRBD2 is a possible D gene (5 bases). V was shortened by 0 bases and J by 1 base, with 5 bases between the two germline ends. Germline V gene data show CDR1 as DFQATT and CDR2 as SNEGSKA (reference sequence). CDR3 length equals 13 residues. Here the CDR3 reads CSARERGTDTQYF. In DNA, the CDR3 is TGCAGTGCTAGAGAGCGGGGCACAGATACGCAGTATTTT.

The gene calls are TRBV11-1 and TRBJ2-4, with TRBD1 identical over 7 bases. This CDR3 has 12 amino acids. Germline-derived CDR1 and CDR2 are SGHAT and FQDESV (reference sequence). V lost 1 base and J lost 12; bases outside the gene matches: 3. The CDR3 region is CASSLGGQDQYF. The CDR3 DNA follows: TGTGCCAGCAGCTTAGGTGGACAGGATCAGTACTTC.

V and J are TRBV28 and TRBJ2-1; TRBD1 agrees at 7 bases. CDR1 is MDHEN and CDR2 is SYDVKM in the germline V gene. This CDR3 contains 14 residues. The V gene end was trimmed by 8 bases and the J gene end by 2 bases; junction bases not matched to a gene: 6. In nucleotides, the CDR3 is TGTGCCAGCCTAGGGGGCACTGCCTACAATGAGCAGTTCTTC. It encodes CASLGGTAYNEQFF. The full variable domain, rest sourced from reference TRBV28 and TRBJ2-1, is DVKVTQSSRYLVKRTGEKVFLECVQDMDHENMFWYRQDPGLGLRLIYFSYDVKMKEKGDIPEGYSVSREKKERFSLILESASTNQTSMYLCASLGGTAYNEQFFGPGTRLTVL.

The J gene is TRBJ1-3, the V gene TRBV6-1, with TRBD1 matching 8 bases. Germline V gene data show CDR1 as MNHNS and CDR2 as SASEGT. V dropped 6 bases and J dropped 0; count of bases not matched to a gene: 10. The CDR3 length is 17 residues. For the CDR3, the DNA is TGTGCCAGCAGCCAGAGACAGGGGCTGTCCTCTGGAAACACCATATATTTT. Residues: CASSQRQGLSSGNTIYF.

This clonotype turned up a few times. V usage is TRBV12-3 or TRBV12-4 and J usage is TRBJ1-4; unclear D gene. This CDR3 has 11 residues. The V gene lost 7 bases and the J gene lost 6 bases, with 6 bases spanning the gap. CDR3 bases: TGTGCCAGCAAATGGGATGAAAAACTGTTTTTT. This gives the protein CASKWDEKLFF.

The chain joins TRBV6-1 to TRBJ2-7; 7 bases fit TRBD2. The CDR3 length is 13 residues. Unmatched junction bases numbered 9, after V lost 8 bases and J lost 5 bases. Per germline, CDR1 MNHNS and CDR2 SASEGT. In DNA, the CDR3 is TGTGCCAGCGGGAGGGCGGGAGCTCACGAGCAGTACTTC. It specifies CASGRAGAHEQYF.

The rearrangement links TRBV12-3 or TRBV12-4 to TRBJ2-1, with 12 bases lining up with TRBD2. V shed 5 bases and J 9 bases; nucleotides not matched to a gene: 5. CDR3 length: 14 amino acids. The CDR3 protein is CASSTSGGYGEQFF. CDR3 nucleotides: TGTGCCAGCAGTACTAGCGGGGGGTATGGTGAGCAGTTCTTC.

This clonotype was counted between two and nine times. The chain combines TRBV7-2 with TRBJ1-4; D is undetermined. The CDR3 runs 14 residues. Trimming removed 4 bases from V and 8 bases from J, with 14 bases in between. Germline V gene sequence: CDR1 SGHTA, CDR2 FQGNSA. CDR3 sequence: CASSSITWAEKLFF. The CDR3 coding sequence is TGTGCCAGCAGCTCGATCACCTGGGCGGAAAAACTGTTTTTT.

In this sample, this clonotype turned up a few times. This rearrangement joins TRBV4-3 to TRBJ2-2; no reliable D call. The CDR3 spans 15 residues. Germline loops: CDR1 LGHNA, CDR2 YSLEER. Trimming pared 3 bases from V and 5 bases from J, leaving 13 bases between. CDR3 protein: CASSQVYRVTGELFF. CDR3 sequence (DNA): TGCGCCAGCAGCCAGGTCTACAGAGTTACCGGGGAGCTGTTTTTT.